These 25 T cell receptor beta chains came from one sample sequenced in a study of response to subunit inactivated influenza vaccine. TCRdb re-analysed the RT-PCR reads in MiXCR, keeping a single row per CDR3 protein. The data hold approximately 160,000 distinct CDR3 sequences, with approximately 12% observed a single time. The sequences come from CD8+ T cells sorted from PBMCs, collected less than 30 months after vaccination. These receptors were taken from a man between 45 and 75 years old who received an inactivated influenza vaccine.

This clonotype was observed a few times. This chain connects TRBV28 to TRBJ2-1; TRBD2 agrees at 10 bases. V shed 9 bases and J 5 bases; nucleotides not matched to a gene: 10. The CDR3 is 15 residues long. Germline CDR1 reads MDHEN; CDR2 reads SYDVKM. CDR3 loop: CASATTSGKHNEQFF. The CDR3 DNA follows: TGTGCCAGTGCCACTACTAGCGGGAAACACAATGAGCAGTTCTTC.

The rearrangement uses TRBV7-9 and TRBJ2-7, with a tentative D call TRBD2 (5 bases). V lost 6 bases and J 2 bases, leaving 11 bases between the germline ends. The CDR3 sequence is 13 residues long. The germline CDR1 and CDR2 sequences are SEHNR and FQNEAQ (reference sequence). The CDR3: CASRSGETYEQYF. The CDR3 bases are TGTGCCAGCAGAAGTGGGGAGACCTACGAGCAGTACTTC.

The V and J genes are TRBV4-3 and TRBJ2-5; 10 bases fit TRBD1. Trimming at V came to 0 bases and at J to 6 bases, leaving 10 bases not matched to a gene. CDR1 and CDR2 from the germline V gene are LGHNA and YSLEER. The CDR3 runs to 17 residues. The CDR3 sequence is CASSQDLRDRGSKTQYF. The CDR3 DNA reads TGCGCCAGCAGCCAAGACCTAAGGGACAGGGGATCAAAGACCCAGTACTTC.

The chain employs TRBV5-1 and TRBJ2-7; D is unclear. Trimming left V 5 bases short and J 0 bases short, with 12 bases between. This CDR3 is built from 14 residues. Germline V CDR1 and CDR2: SGHRS, YFSETQ. The CDR3 DNA sequence: TGCGCCAGCAGTCACCTGGGGAACTCCTACGAGCAGTACTTC. Protein sequence: CASSHLGNSYEQYF.

The chain employs TRBV6-1 and TRBJ2-7; D is perhaps TRBD2 (6 bases). Germline V CDR1 and CDR2: MNHNS, SASEGT. V was pared by 6 bases and J by 4 bases, with 13 bases between. This CDR3 comprises 13 residues. The DNA for the CDR3 is TGTGCCAGCAGGCACGGGGACTCTTACGAGCAGTACTTC. Its translation: CASRHGDSYEQYF.

This clonotype was recorded at least ten times. The rearrangement links TRBV27 to TRBJ1-2; 8 bases fit TRBD1. Germline V gene lookup returns CDR1 MNHEY and CDR2 SMNVEV (reference sequence). With 3 bases clipped from V and 0 bases from J, the junction kept 9 bases outside the gene matches. This CDR3 has 17 residues. CDR3 residues: CASSFRGQGATNYGYTF. The CDR3, as DNA: TGTGCCAGCAGTTTCCGGGGGCAGGGGGCTACTAACTATGGCTACACCTTC.

This clonotype appeared a few times. CDR3 sequence reads: CASSFARNTEAFF. As DNA, the CDR3 is TGTGCCAGCAGTTTCGCGAGGAACACTGAAGCTTTCTTT. The chain has TRBV27 and TRBJ1-1, with no clear D. Trimming pared 3 bases from V and 1 base from J, leaving 6 bases between. This CDR3 region has 13 residues. CDR1 and CDR2 (germline): MNHEY, SMNVEV (reference sequence).

The chain joins TRBV25-1 to TRBJ1-2; no reliable D call. In germline, CDR1 is MGHDK, CDR2 SYGVNS. Trimming took off 10 bases at V and 2 bases at J, with 14 bases between the two ends. There are 13 residues in the CDR3. The CDR3 DNA follows: TGTGCCACCAAACCGGGAGAGAACTATGGCTACACCTTC. Protein: CATKPGENYGYTF.

The genes are TRBV30 and TRBJ2-7; D might be TRBD2 (6 bases). In germline, CDR1 is GTSNPN, CDR2 SVGIG (reference sequence). This CDR3 is 14 amino acids long. Trimming stripped 2 bases from V and 7 bases from J, with 18 bases between. This CDR3 is CAWSKFGTLWEQYF. The CDR3 DNA follows: TGTGCCTGGAGTAAGTTCGGGACTTTGTGGGAGCAGTACTTC.

This clonotype came up many times. V is TRBV7-2 and J is TRBJ1-1, with D tentatively TRBD1 (6 bases). Germline CDR1 and CDR2: SGHTA and FQGNSA. This CDR3 comprises 15 residues. V was clipped by 2 bases and J by 4 bases, with 14 bases between them. The CDR3: CASSLIMGAGTEAFF. CDR3 DNA sequence: TGTGCCAGCAGCTTAATCATGGGGGCAGGCACTGAAGCTTTCTTT.

The chain links TRBV7-6 to TRBJ1-6; tentative D call: TRBD1 (6 bases). The CDR3 consists of 15 residues. Germline CDR1 reads SGHVS; CDR2 reads FNYEAQ. V lost 3 bases to trimming and J lost 5 bases, with 11 bases between them. CDR3 coding DNA: TGTGCCAGCAGCTTGGAGGACAGCGATAATTCACCCCTCCACTTT. Residues: CASSLEDSDNSPLHF.

This clonotype has a handful of counts. A read error may account for a junction end that differs from germline. The genes are TRBV12-3 or TRBV12-4 and TRBJ2-2; D is undetermined. The CDR3 has 14 amino acids. The CDR3 DNA reads as TGTGCCAGCAGTTTAGCCGGACGGTCCGGTGAGCTGTTTTTT. Its translation: CASSLAGRSGELFF.

V and J are TRBV5-1 and TRBJ2-3, with D perhaps TRBD1 (6 bases). The CDR3 has 17 amino acids. V was clipped by 8 bases and J by 1 base, with 23 bases between them. CDR1 is SGHRS and CDR2 is YFSETQ in the germline V gene. CDR3 amino acids: CASFEGSWGLGTDTQYF. Here the CDR3 DNA reads TGCGCCAGTTTCGAGGGGAGCTGGGGGCTGGGCACAGATACGCAGTATTTT.

The chain has TRBV7-6 and TRBJ2-5; TRBD2 matches 11 bases. Germline trimming cut 5 bases from V and 3 bases from J; bases unmatched to any gene: 8. Germline CDR1 is SGHVS and CDR2 is FNYEAQ. The CDR3 length is 16 residues. CDR3 DNA sequence: TGTGCCAGCAGCCCCGGACCGGGACTAGCGGAAGAGACCCAGTACTTC. This gives the protein CASSPGPGLAEETQYF.

A few counts support this clonotype. The gene calls are TRBV7-9 and TRBJ2-1; D uncertain. This CDR3 comprises 9 residues. CDR1 is SEHNR, CDR2 FQNEAQ, per germline (reference sequence). Trimming took off 8 bases at V and 8 bases at J, with 4 bases between the two ends. The CDR3 region has the DNA TGTGCCAGCGAGGATGAGCAGTTCTTC. The encoded protein is CASEDEQFF.

Only a few counts were recorded for this clonotype. This rearrangement joins TRBV6-2 or TRBV6-3 to TRBJ2-3; weak D call: TRBD2 (6 bases). V lost 0 bases, J lost 6 bases, and 16 bases lay in between. The CDR3 runs to 16 residues. CDR1 is MNHEY, CDR2 SVGEGT, per germline. The CDR3: CASSYSTAGLSDTQYF. Written as DNA, the CDR3 is TGTGCCAGCAGTTACTCGACAGCGGGCCTTTCCGATACGCAGTATTTT.

This clonotype was observed at least ten times. The chain recombines TRBV10-3 with TRBJ2-1; D not certain. V was cut by 2 bases and J by 4 bases, with 9 bases left in between. Germline V gene data show CDR1 as ENHRY and CDR2 as SYGVKD. CDR3 length equals 14 residues. The CDR3 DNA follows: TGTGCCATCAGTGAGGCGCCCTCGTACAATGAGCAGTTCTTC. Translating gives CAISEAPSYNEQFF.

There are many counts of this clonotype. DNA of the CDR3: TGTGCCAGCATCCGGGACACCTACAATGAGCAGTTCTTC. Residues: CASIRDTYNEQFF. This chain connects TRBV27 to TRBJ2-1, with D maybe TRBD1 (6 bases). V lost 7 bases and J lost 2, with 9 bases in between. Looked up from germline, CDR1 is MNHEY and CDR2 is SMNVEV (reference sequence). The CDR3 has 13 amino acids.

The chain combines TRBV28 with TRBJ2-4; TRBD1 matches at 9 bases. CDR1 is MDHEN and CDR2 is SYDVKM in the germline V gene. V lost 3 bases and J lost 6; bases outside the gene matches: 12. CDR3 length equals 17 residues. The CDR3 sequence: CASSFAPDRGWGNIQYF. As DNA, the CDR3 is TGTGCCAGCAGTTTTGCCCCGGACAGGGGCTGGGGAAACATTCAGTACTTC.

This clonotype turned up a few times. CDR3: CASSGSGLAKNIQYF. The CDR3 DNA sequence: TGTGCCAGCAGCGGTAGCGGCCTAGCCAAAAACATTCAGTACTTC. The rearrangement links TRBV12-3 or TRBV12-4 to TRBJ2-4, with D possibly matching TRBD2 (6 bases). V dropped 6 bases and J dropped 0 bases, with 12 bases sitting between them. This CDR3 has 15 amino acids.

The V call is TRBV30, the J call TRBJ2-5; D could derive from TRBD1 or TRBD2 (5 bases each). CDR1 is GTSNPN and CDR2 is SVGIG in the germline V gene (reference sequence). V lost 1 base, J lost 5 bases, and 8 bases lay in between. The CDR3 has 12 residues. The CDR3 protein is CAWSGGTETQYF. Written as DNA, the CDR3 is TGTGCCTGGAGTGGGGGGACGGAGACCCAGTACTTC.

This clonotype was found a few times. The rearrangement joins TRBV27 to TRBJ2-5, with D uncertain. Germline lookup yields CDR1 MNHEY and CDR2 SMNVEV (reference sequence). Trimming pared 5 bases from V and 5 bases from J, leaving 15 bases between. This CDR3 is built from 14 residues. CDR3 in DNA: TGTGCCAGCAGTCCCTCCGACATTTCCGAGACCCAGTACTTC. This codes for CASSPSDISETQYF.

This clonotype appeared a few times. The chain carries TRBV7-9 and TRBJ1-1; D is unresolved. Deletions cut 3 bases from V and 10 bases from J, with 12 bases between. The CDR3 length is 12 residues. Germline values: CDR1 SEHNR, CDR2 FQNEAQ (reference sequence). The CDR3 reads CASSFGLRAAFF. The CDR3 DNA reads TGTGCCAGCAGCTTCGGACTCCGCGCAGCTTTCTTT.

This clonotype was seen more than once but under ten times. V gene TRBV29-1 combines with J gene TRBJ2-7; 7 bases agree with TRBD2. Germline trimming cut 7 bases from V and 1 base from J; bases unmatched to any gene: 10. The CDR3 runs to 14 residues. Germline V gene data show CDR1 as SQVTM and CDR2 as ANQGSEA. The CDR3 here is CSAVITGGSYEQYF. The CDR3 DNA reads TGCAGCGCTGTTATTACGGGAGGTTCCTACGAGCAGTACTTC.

The V call is TRBV6-2 or TRBV6-3, the J call TRBJ2-2; TRBD1 might be the D (6 bases). In germline, CDR1 is MNHEY, CDR2 SVGEGT. The CDR3 extends over 13 amino acids. Trimming took 8 bases from V and 7 from J, leaving 14 bases between them. The chain's CDR3 is CASRDIGFGELFF. The CDR3 DNA is TGTGCCAGCCGGGACATCGGATTCGGGGAGCTGTTTTTT.